This T cell receptor (beta chain) was profiled in a study of T cells after yellow fever vaccination. TCRdb re-derived calls from the 5' RACE reads in MiXCR, one entry per CDR3 protein. In the table there are roughly 140,000 distinct CDR3 sequences, 6.5% to 8.5% of which are singletons. The CDR3 totals 12 residues. Germline V CDR1 and CDR2: DFQATT, SNEGSKA (reference sequence). With 6 bases removed from V and 7 bases from J, the gap between germline ends came to 12 bases. This clonotype was picked up many times. Its antigen is unknown. Overall study findings and caveats: Clones that expanded after primary vaccination mostly reappeared after the booster (approximately 96% CD4, 70% to 90% CD8).

This receptor was obtained from a man in his thirties or forties who received the YFV17D yellow fever vaccine. The chain has TRBV20-1 and TRBJ2-2; unclear D gene. Sequences were derived from CD4+ T cells sorted from PBMCs, sampled 5 days after the yellow fever booster vaccination. The CDR3 reads CSATKPGGELFF. The CDR3 DNA sequence: TGCAGTGCCACGAAACCCGGCGGGGAGCTGTTTTTT.